The table lists the clone carrying this T cell receptor (beta chain) with a few counts. Per germline, CDR1 SQVTM and CDR2 ANQGSEA. This CDR3 is built from 13 residues. V was clipped by 5 bases and J by 9 bases, with 19 bases between them. The TCRbeta library was prepared with unique molecular identifiers. TCRdb analysed the PCR reads with MiXCR anew, one entry per CDR3 protein. Of some 490,000 distinct CDR3 sequences in the sample, around 13% were seen once. The data originate from a study of T-cell reconstitution after alpha-beta-depleted transplantation in children. Sequencing was performed on PBMCs from the stem cell graft donor, taken from the stem cell graft. This receptor was identified in a human donor who donated a stem cell graft to a child with combined immunodeficiency. The rearrangement links TRBV29-1 to TRBJ2-5; D is perhaps TRBD1 (5 bases). CDR3 loop: CSVQVGQGTSQYF. The CDR3 DNA reads as TGCAGCGTTCAGGTCGGGCAGGGAACGTCCCAGTACTTC.